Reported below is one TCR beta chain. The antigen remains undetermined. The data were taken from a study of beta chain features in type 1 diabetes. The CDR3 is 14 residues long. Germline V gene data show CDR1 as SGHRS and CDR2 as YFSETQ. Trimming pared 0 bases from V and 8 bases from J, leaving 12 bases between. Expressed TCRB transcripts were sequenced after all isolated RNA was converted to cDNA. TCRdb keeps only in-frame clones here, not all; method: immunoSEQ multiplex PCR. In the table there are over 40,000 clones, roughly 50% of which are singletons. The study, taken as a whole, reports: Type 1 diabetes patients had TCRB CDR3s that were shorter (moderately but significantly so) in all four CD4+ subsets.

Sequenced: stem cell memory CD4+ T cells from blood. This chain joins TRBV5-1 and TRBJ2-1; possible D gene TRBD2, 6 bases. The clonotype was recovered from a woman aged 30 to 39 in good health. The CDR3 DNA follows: TGCGCCAGCAGCTTGGGGTTAGCGGAAGATGAGCAGTTCTTC. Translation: CASSLGLAEDEQFF.